This record covers a single T cell receptor beta chain. The target antigen is unknown. The germline gives CDR1 SEHNR, CDR2 FQNEAQ (reference sequence). The V end lost 5 bases, the J end lost 4 bases, and 13 bases lay between the germline ends. CDR3 length equals 14 residues. The data belong to a study of neoadjuvant nivolumab and ipilimumab in lung cancer. Study-wide background: The combination arm added day-1 ipilimumab 1 mg/kg to nivolumab 3 mg/kg on days 1, 15, 29.

Broader study findings: Only two of four nivolumab-treated tumors gained richness and clonality by surgery. A small number of samples were TCR sequenced.

Libraries were prepared by immunoSEQ multiplex PCR; TCRdb keeps only in-frame clonotypes and omits some of them. The table shows approximately 7,000 clones, with approximately 76% occurring only once. The source of this sequence is an adult with non-small cell lung cancer. Sequencing used tumor tissue, obtained after neoadjuvant nivolumab, alone or with ipilimumab, at or shortly before surgery. This chain links TRBV7-9 with TRBJ2-3; D is unresolved. CDR3 sequence (DNA): TGTGCCAGCAGCCGACCCATAAACCCAGATACGCAGTATTTT. Translated: CASSRPINPDTQYF. Full variable domain (outside the CDR3, taken from reference TRBV7-9 and TRBJ2-3): DTGVSQNPRHKITKRGQNVTFRCDPISEHNRLYWYRQTLGQGPEFLTYFQNEAQLEKSRLLSDRFSAERPKGSFSTLEIQRTEQGDSAMYLCASSRPINPDTQYFGPGTRLTVL.